These 14 T cell receptor beta chains originate from one sample sequenced in a study of brain T cells in children with intractable seizures. Time point described: blood from clinic visit 5 months post-surgery; TSC patient then seizure free. TCRdb keeps only in-frame clones here, not all; method: immunoSEQ multiplex PCR. There are about 340,000 clones in the sample; 93% occur only once, and 5.5% to 6% lies in the top ten. The sequencing here drew on peripheral blood, taken around 5 months after surgery. The receptors derive from a boy under two years old with tuberous sclerosis and intractable seizures.

The chain is built from TRBV5-6 and TRBJ2-7; 9 bases are a match to TRBD1. The germline V gene has CDR1 SGHDT and CDR2 YYEEEE. Trimming cost V 4 bases and J 6 bases; bases outside gene matches: 11. This CDR3 is built from 15 residues. The DNA for the CDR3 is TGTGCCAGCAGCACATGGACAGGGGTCGTCTCCGAGCAGTACTTC. Protein product: CASSTWTGVVSEQYF.

The chain employs TRBV5-1 and TRBJ2-7; D is unresolved. Trimming cost V 0 bases and J 0 bases, with 10 bases left between them. The CDR3 covers 15 residues. Germline V lookup: CDR1 SGHRS, CDR2 YFSETQ. Here the CDR3 DNA reads TGCGCCAGCAGCTTGGCCAGAGAAGTCTCCTACGAGCAGTACTTC. Translation: CASSLAREVSYEQYF.

This chain connects TRBV9 to TRBJ2-2; no clear D. With 3 bases removed from V and 4 bases from J, the gap between germline ends came to 10 bases. This CDR3 region has 14 residues. The germline V gene has CDR1 SGDLS and CDR2 YYNGEE. CDR3 sequence reads: CASSGRLITGELFF. For the CDR3, the DNA is TGTGCCAGCAGCGGCAGACTGATCACCGGGGAGCTGTTTTTT.

The gene calls are TRBV24-1 and TRBJ2-3; D uncertain. Germline V gene sequence: CDR1 KGHDR, CDR2 SFDVKD. The CDR3 is 12 amino acids. Trimming stripped 4 bases from V and 6 bases from J, with 7 bases between. CDR3 sequence: CATSEIADTQYF. The CDR3 nucleotides are TGTGCCACCAGTGAGATTGCGGATACGCAGTATTTT.

The table lists this clone with a few counts. This chain links TRBV28 with TRBJ1-6, with no clear D. The CDR3 extends over 12 amino acids. The germline V and J ends were trimmed by 6 bases and 14 bases, with 14 bases remaining between them. Germline loops: CDR1 MDHEN, CDR2 SYDVKM. The CDR3 DNA reads TGTGCCAGCAGCACGACGGGTCGGTCCCTCCACTTT. It is translated as CASSTTGRSLHF.

This chain joins TRBV9 and TRBJ1-2; 7 bases match TRBD1. Per germline, CDR1 SGDLS and CDR2 YYNGEE. The junction had 12 bases not matched to a gene; V was cut back by 0 bases and J by 4 bases. The CDR3 loop spans 17 amino acids. The CDR3 nucleotides are TGTGCCAGCAGCGTAGGAGGACAGGCCTCCCGACCCTATGGCTACACCTTC. It is translated as CASSVGGQASRPYGYTF.

The V and J genes are TRBV25-1 and TRBJ2-7, with D uncertain. The CDR3 spans 14 residues. V lost 1 base, J lost 0 bases, and 7 bases lay in between. In germline, CDR1 is MGHDK, CDR2 SYGVNS. The chain's CDR3 is CASSESEVSYEQYF. CDR3 DNA sequence: TGTGCCAGCAGTGAATCAGAAGTCTCCTACGAGCAGTACTTC.

The chain has TRBV7-2 and TRBJ2-3; D is possibly TRBD1 (6 bases). Germline V gene sequence: CDR1 SGHTA, CDR2 FQGNSA. This CDR3 comprises 15 residues. Trimming stripped 4 bases from V and 2 bases from J, with 13 bases between. The CDR3 region has the DNA TGTGCCAGCAGCTATGGGGGCGGATACACAGATACGCAGTATTTT. Its protein is CASSYGGGYTDTQYF.

The chain joins TRBV5-1 to TRBJ2-7, with 7 positions matching TRBD2. The ends lost 1 base at V and 3 bases at J; junction bases unmatched: 7. This CDR3 is 15 amino acids long. Germline V gives CDR1 SGHRS, CDR2 YFSETQ. This chain's CDR3 is CASSLPTSPSYEQYF. The CDR3 DNA reads TGCGCCAGCAGCTTGCCGACTAGCCCGAGCTACGAGCAGTACTTC.

J is TRBJ2-3 and V is TRBV6-2 or TRBV6-3; TRBD2 matches at 8 bases. The CDR3 consists of 17 residues. With 5 bases clipped from V and 3 bases from J, the junction kept 13 bases outside the gene matches. CDR1 and CDR2 from the germline V gene are MNHEY and SVGEGT. The CDR3 coding sequence is TGTGCCAGCAGTCCCTCAAGACTAGCGCGGGGAACAGATACGCAGTATTTT. Its protein is CASSPSRLARGTDTQYF.

Only one count was recorded for this clone. The chain is built from TRBV5-4 and TRBJ1-2; perhaps TRBD1 as D (5 bases). V was cut by 1 base and J by 6 bases, with 19 bases left in between. CDR3 length: 16 amino acids. Germline CDR1 is SGHNT and CDR2 is YYREEE (reference sequence). DNA of the CDR3: TGTGCCAGCAGCTTGAAGTACCCATCGGGGGGGGATGGCTACACCTTC. Encoded protein: CASSLKYPSGGDGYTF.

J is TRBJ2-3 and V is TRBV5-3; TRBD2 matches 9 bases. TRBV5-3 is designated an ORF whose function remains uncertain. The CDR3 totals 15 residues. Trimming took 2 bases from V and 1 from J; bases not matched to a gene: 2. In DNA form, the CDR3 reads TGTGCCAGAAGCTTCAGCGGGAGGTGCACAGATACGCAGTATTTT. Its translation: CARSFSGRCTDTQYF.

The chain is built from TRBV7-8 and TRBJ2-2, with D possibly being TRBD1 (5 bases). V was cut by 5 bases and J by 4 bases, with 26 bases left in between. The germline CDR1 and CDR2 sequences are SGHVS and FQNEAQ. CDR3 length: 19 amino acids. CDR3 coding DNA: TGTGCCAGCAGCCCAGAACAGGATGATTTGAACATAGGCACCGGGGAGCTGTTTTTT. Amino acids: CASSPEQDDLNIGTGELFF.

The chain recombines TRBV10-3 with TRBJ2-1; a weak D match, TRBD1 (6 bases). Germline V lookup: CDR1 ENHRY, CDR2 SYGVKD. The CDR3 is 16 amino acids. The ends were cut back, 7 bases at V and 6 bases at J, with 22 bases in the middle. DNA for the CDR3: TGTGCCATCACCCCCAACTGGTTGGGGGCCATCAATGAGCAGTTCTTC. Translation: CAITPNWLGAINEQFF.